This TCR beta chain was identified during a study of blood T cell repertoires in COVID-19. Participants reported their clinical history, and cohort assignment relied on those reports. The table came from immunoSEQ multiplex PCR; TCRdb's copy has only in-frame clones and leaves some out. The profile covers 200,000 to 250,000 clones, with around 82% appearing a single time and 6.5% to 9% taken by the ten largest. V was pared by 0 bases and J by 1 base, with 4 bases of the junction left unmatched. The CDR3 loop spans 15 amino acids. Germline CDR1 reads SGDLS; CDR2 reads YYNGEE. The rearrangement joins TRBV9 to TRBJ2-7; 7 positions match TRBD1. The sequence came from a woman in her 40s with acute COVID-19. The sample consisted of PBMCs or T cells enriched from blood (not recorded which). CDR3 region: CASSVGGQPSYEQYF. CDR3 nucleotide sequence: TGTGCCAGCAGCGTAGGGGGACAGCCATCCTACGAGCAGTACTTC.